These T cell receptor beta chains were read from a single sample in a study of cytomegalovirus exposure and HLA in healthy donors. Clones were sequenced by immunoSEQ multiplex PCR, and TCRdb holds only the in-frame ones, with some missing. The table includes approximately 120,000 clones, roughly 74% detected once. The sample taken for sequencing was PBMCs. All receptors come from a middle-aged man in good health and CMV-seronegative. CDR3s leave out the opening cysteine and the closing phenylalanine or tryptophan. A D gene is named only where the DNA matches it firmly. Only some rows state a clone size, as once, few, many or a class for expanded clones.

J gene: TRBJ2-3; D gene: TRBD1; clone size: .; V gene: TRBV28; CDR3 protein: ASSVGGSGTDTQY
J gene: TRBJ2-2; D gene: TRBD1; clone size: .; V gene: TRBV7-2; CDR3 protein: ASSSQGARTGELF
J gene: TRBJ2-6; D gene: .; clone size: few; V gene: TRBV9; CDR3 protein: ASSAGGSSSGANVLT
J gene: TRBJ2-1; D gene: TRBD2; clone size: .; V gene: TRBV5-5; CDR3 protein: ASSVAGDHYNEQF
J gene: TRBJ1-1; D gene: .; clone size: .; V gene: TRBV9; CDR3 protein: ASSGPEGRREAF
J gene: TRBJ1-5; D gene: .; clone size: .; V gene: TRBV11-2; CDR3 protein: ASSLDWGGQPQH
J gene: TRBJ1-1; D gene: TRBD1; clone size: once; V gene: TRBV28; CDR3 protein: ASSPFGQGGRAMDTEAF
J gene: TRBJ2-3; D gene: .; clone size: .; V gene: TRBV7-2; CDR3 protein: ASSLVAGITDTQY
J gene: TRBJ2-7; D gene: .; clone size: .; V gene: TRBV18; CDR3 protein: ASSPAGLAYEQY
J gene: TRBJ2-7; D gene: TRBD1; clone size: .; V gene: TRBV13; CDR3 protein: ASSSDRATEQY
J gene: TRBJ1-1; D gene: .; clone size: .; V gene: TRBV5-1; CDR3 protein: ASSLGGSNTEAF
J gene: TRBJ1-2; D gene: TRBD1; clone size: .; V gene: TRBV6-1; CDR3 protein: ASNLDQGVWYGYT
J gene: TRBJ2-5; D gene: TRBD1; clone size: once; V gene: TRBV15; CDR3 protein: ATSARDRGQETQY
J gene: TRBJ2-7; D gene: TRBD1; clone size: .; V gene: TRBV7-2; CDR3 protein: ASSWDRGGGYEQY
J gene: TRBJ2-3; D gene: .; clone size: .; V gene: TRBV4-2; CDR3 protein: ASSQGARGGTDTQY